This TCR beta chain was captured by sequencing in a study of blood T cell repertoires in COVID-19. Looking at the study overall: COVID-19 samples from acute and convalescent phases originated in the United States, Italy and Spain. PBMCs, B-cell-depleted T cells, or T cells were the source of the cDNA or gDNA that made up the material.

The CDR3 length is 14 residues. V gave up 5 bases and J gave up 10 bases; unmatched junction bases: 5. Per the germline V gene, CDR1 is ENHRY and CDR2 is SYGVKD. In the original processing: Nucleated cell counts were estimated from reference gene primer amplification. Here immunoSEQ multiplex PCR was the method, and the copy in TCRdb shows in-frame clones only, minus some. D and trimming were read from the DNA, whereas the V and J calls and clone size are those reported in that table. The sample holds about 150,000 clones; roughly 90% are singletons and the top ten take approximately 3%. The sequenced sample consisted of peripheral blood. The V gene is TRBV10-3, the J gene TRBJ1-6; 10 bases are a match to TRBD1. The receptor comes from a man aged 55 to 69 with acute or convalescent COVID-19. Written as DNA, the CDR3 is TGTGCCATCAGTTCCGGGACAGGGGAATCACCCCTCCACTTT. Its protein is CAISSGTGESPLHF.